This note documents a single T cell receptor beta chain sequence. This record belongs to a study of a mutant IDH1 vaccine in newly diagnosed glioma. Time point specified: baseline, week 1 (first vaccination visit). Treatment meaning: pre-vaccination baseline after standard-of-care therapy. This CDR3 is built from 13 residues. V was clipped by 4 bases and J by 3 bases, with 10 bases between them. Germline V lookup: CDR1 SNHLY, CDR2 FYNNEI. Method: immunoSEQ multiplex PCR; TCRdb's copy keeps in-frame clones and lacks some. The repertoire consists of fewer than 50,000 clones, with 80% to 95% occurring once and the leading ten covering under 20%.

This TCR came from a man aged 18 to 30 with glioma. The sample consisted of PBMCs, taken from a glioma patient treated with radiotherapy, temozolomide or both. This chain uses TRBV2 with TRBJ2-7; D is uncertain. Here the CDR3 DNA reads TGTGCCAGCAGTGGTAATAACCTCTACGAGCAGTACTTC. Its protein is CASSGNNLYEQYF.